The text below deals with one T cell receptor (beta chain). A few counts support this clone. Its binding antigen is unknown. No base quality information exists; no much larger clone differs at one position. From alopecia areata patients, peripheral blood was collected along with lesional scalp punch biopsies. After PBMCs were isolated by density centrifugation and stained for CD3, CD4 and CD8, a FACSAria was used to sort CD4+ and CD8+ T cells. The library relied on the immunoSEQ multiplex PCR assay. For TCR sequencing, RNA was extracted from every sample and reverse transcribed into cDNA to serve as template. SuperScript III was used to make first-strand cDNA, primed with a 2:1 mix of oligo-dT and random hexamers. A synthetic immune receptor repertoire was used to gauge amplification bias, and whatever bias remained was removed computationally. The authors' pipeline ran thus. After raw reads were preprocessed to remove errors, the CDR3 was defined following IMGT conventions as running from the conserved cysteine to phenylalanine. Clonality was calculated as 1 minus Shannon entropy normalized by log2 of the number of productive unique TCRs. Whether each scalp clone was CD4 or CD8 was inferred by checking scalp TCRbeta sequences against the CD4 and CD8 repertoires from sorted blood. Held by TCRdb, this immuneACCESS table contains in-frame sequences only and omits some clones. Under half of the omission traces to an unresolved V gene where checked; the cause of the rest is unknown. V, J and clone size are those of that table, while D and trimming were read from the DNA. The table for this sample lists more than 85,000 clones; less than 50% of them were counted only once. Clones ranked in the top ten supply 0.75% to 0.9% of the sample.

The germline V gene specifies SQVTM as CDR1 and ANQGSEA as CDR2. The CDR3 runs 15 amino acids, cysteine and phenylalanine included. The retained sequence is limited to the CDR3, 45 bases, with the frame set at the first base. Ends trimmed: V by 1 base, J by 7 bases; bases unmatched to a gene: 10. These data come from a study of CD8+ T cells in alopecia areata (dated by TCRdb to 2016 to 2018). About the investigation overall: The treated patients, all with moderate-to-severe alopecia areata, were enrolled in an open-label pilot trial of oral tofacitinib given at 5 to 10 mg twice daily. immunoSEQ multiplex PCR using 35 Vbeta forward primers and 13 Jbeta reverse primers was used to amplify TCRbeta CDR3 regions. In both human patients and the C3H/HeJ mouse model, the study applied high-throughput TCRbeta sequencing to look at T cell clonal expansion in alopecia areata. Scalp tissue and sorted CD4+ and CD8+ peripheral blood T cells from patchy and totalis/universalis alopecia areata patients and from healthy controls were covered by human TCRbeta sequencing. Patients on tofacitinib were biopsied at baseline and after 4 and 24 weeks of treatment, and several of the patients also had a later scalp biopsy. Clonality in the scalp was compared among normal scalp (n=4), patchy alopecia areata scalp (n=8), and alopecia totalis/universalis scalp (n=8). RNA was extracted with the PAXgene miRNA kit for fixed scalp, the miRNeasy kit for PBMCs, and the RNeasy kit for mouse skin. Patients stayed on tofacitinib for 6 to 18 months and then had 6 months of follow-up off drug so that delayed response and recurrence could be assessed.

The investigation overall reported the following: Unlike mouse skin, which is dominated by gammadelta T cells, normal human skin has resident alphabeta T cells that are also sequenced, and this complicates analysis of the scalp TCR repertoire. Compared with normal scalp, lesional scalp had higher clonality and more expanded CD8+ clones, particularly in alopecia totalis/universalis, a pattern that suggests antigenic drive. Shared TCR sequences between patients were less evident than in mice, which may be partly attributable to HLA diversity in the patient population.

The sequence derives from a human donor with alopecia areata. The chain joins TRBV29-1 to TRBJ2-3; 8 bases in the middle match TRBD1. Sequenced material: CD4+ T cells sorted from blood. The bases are TGCAGCGTTGAAGGCGACAGGGGACGGCGGAATACGCAGTATTTT. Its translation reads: CSVEGDRGRRNTQYF.